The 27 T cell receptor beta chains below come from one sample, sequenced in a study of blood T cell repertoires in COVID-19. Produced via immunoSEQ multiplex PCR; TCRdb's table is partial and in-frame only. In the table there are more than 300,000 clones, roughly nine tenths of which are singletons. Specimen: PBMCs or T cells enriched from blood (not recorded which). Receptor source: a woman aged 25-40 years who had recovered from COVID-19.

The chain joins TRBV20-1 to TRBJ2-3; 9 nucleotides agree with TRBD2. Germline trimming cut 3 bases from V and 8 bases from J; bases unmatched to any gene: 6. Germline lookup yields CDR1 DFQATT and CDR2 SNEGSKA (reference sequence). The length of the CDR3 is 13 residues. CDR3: CSASAGGVGTQYF. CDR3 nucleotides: TGCAGTGCTAGTGCGGGGGGGGTAGGTACGCAGTATTTT.

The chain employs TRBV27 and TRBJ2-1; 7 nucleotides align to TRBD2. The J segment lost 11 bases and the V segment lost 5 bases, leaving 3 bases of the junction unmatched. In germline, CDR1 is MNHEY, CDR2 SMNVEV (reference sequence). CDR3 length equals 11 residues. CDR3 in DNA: TGTGCCAGCAGTAGGGAGGGACAGCAGTTCTTC. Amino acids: CASSREGQQFF.

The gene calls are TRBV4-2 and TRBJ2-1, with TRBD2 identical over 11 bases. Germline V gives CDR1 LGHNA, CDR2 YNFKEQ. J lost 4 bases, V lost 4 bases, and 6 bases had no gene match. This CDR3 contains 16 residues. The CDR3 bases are TGTGCCAGCAGCCTGATGACTAGCGGGGTATACAATGAGCAGTTCTTC. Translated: CASSLMTSGVYNEQFF.

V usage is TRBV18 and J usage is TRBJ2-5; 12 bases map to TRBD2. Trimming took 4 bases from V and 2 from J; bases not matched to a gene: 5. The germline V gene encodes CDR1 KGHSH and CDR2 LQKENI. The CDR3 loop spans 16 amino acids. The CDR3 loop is CASSLWTSGKQETQYF. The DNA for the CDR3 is TGTGCCAGCTCACTCTGGACTAGCGGGAAACAAGAGACCCAGTACTTC.

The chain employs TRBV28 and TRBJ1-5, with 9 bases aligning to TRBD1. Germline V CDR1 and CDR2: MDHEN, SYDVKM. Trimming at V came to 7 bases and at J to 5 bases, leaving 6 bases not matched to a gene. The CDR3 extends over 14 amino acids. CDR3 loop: CASNPGQGDQPQHF. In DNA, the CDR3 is TGTGCCAGCAATCCGGGACAGGGCGATCAGCCCCAGCATTTT.

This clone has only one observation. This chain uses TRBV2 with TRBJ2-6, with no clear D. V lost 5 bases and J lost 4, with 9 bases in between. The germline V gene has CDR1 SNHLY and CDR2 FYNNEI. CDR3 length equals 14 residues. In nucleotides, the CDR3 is TGTGCCAGCAGTAAAGGGCTCGGGGCCAACGTCCTGACTTTC. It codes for CASSKGLGANVLTF.

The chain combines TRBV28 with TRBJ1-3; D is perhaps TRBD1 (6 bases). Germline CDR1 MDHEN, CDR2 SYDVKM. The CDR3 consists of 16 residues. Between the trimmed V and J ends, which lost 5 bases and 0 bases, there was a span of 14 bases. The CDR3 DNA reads TGTGCCAGCAGTAAGGACAGACCCAGCTCTGGAAACACCATATATTTT. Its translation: CASSKDRPSSGNTIYF.

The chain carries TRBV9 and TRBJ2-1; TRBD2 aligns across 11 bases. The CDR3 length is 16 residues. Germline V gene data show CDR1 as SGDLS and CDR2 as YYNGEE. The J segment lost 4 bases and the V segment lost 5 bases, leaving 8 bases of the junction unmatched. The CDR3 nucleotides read TGTGCCAGCAGTGCGCTTGGGACTAGCGGTTACAATGAGCAGTTCTTC. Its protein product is CASSALGTSGYNEQFF.

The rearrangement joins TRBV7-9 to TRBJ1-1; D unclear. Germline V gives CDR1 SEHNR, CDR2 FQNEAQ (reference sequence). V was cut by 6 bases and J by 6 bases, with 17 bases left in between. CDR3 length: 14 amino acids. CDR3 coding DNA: TGTGCCAGCAGACAATACGCTGGAGGTTCTGAAGCTTTCTTT. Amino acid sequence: CASRQYAGGSEAFF.

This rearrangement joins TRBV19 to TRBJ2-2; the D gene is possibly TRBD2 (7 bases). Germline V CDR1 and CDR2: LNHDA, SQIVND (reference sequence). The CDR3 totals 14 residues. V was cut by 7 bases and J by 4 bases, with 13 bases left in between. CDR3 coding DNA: TGTGCCAGTAAGGGGGGGCGCGGCACCGGGGAGCTGTTTTTT. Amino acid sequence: CASKGGRGTGELFF.

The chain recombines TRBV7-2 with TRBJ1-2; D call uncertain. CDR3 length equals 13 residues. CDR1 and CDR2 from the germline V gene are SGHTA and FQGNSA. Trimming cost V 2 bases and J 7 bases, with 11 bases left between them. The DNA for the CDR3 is TGTGCCAGCAGCTTATGGGAGTCGAGTGGCTACACCTTC. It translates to CASSLWESSGYTF. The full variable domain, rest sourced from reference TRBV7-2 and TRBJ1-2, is GAGVSQSPSNKVTEKGKDVELRCDPISGHTALYWYRQSLGQGLEFLIYFQGNSAPDKSGLPSDRFSAERTGGSVSTLTIQRTQQEDSAVYLCASSLWESSGYTFGSGTRLTVV.

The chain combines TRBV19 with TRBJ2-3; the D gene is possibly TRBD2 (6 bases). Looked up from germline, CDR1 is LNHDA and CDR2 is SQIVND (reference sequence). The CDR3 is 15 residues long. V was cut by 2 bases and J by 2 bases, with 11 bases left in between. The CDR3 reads CASSIRPGVTDTQYF. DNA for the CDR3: TGTGCCAGTAGTATAAGACCGGGAGTCACAGATACGCAGTATTTT.

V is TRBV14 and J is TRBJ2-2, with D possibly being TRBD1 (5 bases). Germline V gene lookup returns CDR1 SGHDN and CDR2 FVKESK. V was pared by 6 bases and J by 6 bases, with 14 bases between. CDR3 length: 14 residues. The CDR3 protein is CASRILRESGELFF. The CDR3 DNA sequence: TGTGCCAGCAGGATCCTCAGGGAATCCGGGGAGCTGTTTTTT.

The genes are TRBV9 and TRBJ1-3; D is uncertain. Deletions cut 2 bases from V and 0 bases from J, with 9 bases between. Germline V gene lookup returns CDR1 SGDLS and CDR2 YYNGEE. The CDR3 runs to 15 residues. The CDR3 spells CASSVLSDSGNTIYF. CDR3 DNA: TGTGCCAGCAGCGTGCTGAGTGACTCTGGAAACACCATATATTTT.

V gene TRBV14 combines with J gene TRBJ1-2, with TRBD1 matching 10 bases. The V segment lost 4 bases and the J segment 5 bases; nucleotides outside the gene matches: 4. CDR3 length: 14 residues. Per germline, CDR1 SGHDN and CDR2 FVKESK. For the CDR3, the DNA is TGTGCCAGCAGCCTTCAGGACAGGGGGTATGGCTACACCTTC. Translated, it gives CASSLQDRGYGYTF.

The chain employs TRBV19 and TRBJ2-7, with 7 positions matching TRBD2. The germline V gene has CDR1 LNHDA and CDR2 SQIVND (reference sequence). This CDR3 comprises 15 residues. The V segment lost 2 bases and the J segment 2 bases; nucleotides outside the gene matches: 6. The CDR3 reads CASSISSGRAYEQYF. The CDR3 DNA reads TGTGCCAGTAGTATATCTTCAGGGAGGGCCTACGAGCAGTACTTC.

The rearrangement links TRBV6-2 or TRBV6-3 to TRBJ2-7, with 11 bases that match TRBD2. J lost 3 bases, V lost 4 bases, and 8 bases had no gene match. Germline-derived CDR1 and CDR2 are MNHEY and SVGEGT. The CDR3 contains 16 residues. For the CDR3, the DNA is TGTGCCAGCAGTTCCCCATCTAGCGGGGGGTTCTACGAGCAGTACTTC. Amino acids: CASSSPSSGGFYEQYF.

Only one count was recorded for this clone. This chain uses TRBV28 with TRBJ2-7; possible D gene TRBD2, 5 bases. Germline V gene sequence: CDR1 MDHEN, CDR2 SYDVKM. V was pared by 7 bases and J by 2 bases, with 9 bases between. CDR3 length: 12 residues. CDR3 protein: CASMGETYEQYF. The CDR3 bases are TGTGCCAGCATGGGAGAGACCTACGAGCAGTACTTC.

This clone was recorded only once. CDR3 nucleotides: TGTGCCAGCAGCTTGGTTACAACCGTTAACTATGGCTACACCTTC. Amino acids: CASSLVTTVNYGYTF. This chain uses TRBV5-4 with TRBJ1-2; unclear D gene. Trimming cost V 0 bases and J 1 base, with 10 bases left between them. This CDR3 is built from 15 residues. Germline V gene lookup returns CDR1 SGHNT and CDR2 YYREEE (reference sequence).

The CDR3 sequence is CASSYSKDRGIEKLFF. The CDR3 DNA follows: TGTGCCAGCAGTTACTCGAAGGACAGGGGGATTGAAAAACTGTTTTTT. The genes are TRBV6-5 and TRBJ1-4; 10 bases match TRBD1. Germline trimming cut 0 bases from V and 7 bases from J; bases unmatched to any gene: 5. Germline V gives CDR1 MNHEY, CDR2 SVGAGI. The CDR3 spans 16 residues.

This CDR3 reads CASSQERQYNSPLHF. The CDR3 nucleotides read TGTGCCAGCAGCCAAGAAAGACAGTATAATTCACCCCTCCACTTT. V gene TRBV4-2 combines with J gene TRBJ1-6; possible D gene TRBD1, 5 bases. CDR1 is LGHNA, CDR2 YNFKEQ, per germline. V gave up 0 bases and J gave up 4 bases, with 7 bases separating them. The length of the CDR3 is 15 residues.

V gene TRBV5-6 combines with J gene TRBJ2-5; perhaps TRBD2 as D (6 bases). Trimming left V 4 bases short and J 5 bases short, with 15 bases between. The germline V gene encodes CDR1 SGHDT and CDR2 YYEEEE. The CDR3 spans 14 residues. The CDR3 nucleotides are TGTGCCAGCAGCCCTCGGGGGAAGCGGGAGACCCAGTACTTC. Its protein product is CASSPRGKRETQYF.

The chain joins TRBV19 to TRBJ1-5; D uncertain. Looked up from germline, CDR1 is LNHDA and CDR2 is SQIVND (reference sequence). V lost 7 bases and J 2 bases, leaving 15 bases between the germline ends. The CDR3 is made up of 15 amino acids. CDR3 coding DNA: TGTGCCAGTACCCCCGCAGGTTTCGGCAATCAGCCCCAGCATTTT. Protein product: CASTPAGFGNQPQHF.

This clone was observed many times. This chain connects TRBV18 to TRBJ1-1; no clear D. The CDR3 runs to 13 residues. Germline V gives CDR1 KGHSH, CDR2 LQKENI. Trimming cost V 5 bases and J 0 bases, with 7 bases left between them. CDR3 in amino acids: CASSNTVNTEAFF. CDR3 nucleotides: TGTGCCAGCTCAAATACAGTGAACACTGAAGCTTTCTTT.

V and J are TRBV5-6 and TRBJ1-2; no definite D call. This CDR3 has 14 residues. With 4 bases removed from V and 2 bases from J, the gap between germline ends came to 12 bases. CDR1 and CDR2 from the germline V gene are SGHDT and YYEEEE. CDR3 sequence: CASSHARLNYGYTF. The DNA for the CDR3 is TGTGCCAGCAGCCACGCCCGACTCAACTATGGCTACACCTTC.

The CDR3 region is CASSPIGLAGGEQFF. The CDR3 DNA reads as TGTGCCAGCAGCCCCATCGGGCTAGCGGGAGGCGAGCAGTTCTTC. This chain joins TRBV14 and TRBJ2-1; 11 positions match TRBD2. Unmatched junction bases numbered 9, after V lost 4 bases and J lost 10 bases. The germline CDR1 and CDR2 sequences are SGHDN and FVKESK. CDR3 size: 15 residues.

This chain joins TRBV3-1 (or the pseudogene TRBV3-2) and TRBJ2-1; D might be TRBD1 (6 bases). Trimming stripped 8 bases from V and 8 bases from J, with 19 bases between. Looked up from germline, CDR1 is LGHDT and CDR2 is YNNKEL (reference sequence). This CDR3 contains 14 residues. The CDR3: CASRFRPGADEQFF. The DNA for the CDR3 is TGTGCCAGCCGTTTCCGCCCAGGGGCGGATGAGCAGTTCTTC.